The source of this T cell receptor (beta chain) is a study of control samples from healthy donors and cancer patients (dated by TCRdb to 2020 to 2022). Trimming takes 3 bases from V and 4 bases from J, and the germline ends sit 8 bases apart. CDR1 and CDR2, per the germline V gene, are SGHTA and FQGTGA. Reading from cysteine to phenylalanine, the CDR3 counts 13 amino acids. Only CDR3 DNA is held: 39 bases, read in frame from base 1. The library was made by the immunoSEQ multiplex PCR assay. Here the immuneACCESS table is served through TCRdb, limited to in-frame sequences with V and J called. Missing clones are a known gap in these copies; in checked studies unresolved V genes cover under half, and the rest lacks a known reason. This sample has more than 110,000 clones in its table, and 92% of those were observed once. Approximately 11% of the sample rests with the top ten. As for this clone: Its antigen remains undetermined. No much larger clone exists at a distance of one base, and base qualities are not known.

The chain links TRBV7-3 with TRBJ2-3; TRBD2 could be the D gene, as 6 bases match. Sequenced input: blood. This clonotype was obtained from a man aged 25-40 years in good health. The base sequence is TGTGCCAGCAGCTTTCGGGGGTCAGATACGCAGTATTTT. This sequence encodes CASSFRGSDTQYF. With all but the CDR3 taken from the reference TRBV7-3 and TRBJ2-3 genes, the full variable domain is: GAGVSQTPSNKVTEKGKYVELRCDPISGHTALYWYRQSLGQGPEFLIYFQGTGAADDSGLPNDRFFAVRPEGSVSTLKIQRTERGDSAVYLCASSFRGSDTQYFGPGTRLTVL.